This T cell receptor beta chain was sequenced in a study of T-cell memory formation after mild COVID-19. Of note for this clonotype: No antigen is known for it.

Findings and limits, study-wide: Pre-infection memory already had some responding clones, implying cross-reactive memory joined. A second wave expanding day 15 to 37 was CD4+-biased; contracting clones were balanced. CD4+ clones that contracted lay mainly in CM and EM; CD8+ ones lay in EMRA.

The TCR alpha and TCR beta cDNA libraries, bearing sample barcodes and UMIs, were generated by 5'RACE using constant-segment primers. From the 5' RACE reads, TCRdb called clonotypes with MiXCR, one entry per CDR3 protein. The table lists about 360,000 distinct CDR3 sequences, roughly 13% of them singletons. The CDR3 consists of 12 residues. Germline V CDR1 and CDR2: MDHEN, SYDVKM. The germline V and J ends were trimmed by 5 bases and 5 bases, with 9 bases remaining between them. The genes are TRBV28 and TRBJ1-2, with D perhaps TRBD1 (5 bases). Sequenced sample: PBMCs or a T cell subset sorted from them (not recorded which). This TCR came from a young man who had mild COVID-19 (a few samples of this study predate the infection). Cell type and time point are not known. The CDR3 protein is CASSPWGYGYTF. For the CDR3, the DNA is TGTGCCAGCAGTCCGTGGGGGTATGGCTACACCTTC.